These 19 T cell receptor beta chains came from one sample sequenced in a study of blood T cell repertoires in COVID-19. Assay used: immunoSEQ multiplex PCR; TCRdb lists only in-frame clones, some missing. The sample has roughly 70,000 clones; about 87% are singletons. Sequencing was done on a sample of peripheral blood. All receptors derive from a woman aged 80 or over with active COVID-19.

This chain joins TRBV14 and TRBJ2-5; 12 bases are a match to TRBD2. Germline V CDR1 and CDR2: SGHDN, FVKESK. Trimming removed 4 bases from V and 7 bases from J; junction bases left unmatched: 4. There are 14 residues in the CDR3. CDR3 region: CASSRTSGKVTQYF. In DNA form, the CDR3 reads TGTGCCAGCAGCCGGACTAGCGGGAAGGTGACCCAGTACTTC.

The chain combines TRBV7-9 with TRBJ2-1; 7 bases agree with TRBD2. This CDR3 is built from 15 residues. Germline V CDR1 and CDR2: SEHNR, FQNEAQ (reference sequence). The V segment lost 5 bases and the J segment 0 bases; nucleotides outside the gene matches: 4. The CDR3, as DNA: TGTGCCAGCAGCCCTAGCGGAGGCTCCTACAATGAGCAGTTCTTC. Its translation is CASSPSGGSYNEQFF.

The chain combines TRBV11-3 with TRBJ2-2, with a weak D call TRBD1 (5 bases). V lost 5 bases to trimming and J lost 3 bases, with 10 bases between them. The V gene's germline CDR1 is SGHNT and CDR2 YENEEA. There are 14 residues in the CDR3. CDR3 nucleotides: TGTGCCAGCAGCCAAGTGGGGCACACCGGGGAGCTGTTTTTT. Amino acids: CASSQVGHTGELFF.

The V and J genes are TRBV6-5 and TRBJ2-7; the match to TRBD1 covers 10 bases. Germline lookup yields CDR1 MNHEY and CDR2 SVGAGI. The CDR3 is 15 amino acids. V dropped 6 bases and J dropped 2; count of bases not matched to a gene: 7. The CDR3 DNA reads TGTGCCAGCAGCTTAGGACAGGGGGGGACCTACGAGCAGTACTTC. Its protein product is CASSLGQGGTYEQYF.

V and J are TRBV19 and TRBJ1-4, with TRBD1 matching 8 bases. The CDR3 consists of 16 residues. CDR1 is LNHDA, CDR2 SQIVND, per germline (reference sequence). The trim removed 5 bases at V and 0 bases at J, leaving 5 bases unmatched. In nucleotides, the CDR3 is TGTGCCAGTAGTGGGACAGGATCTTCAACTAATGAAAAACTGTTTTTT. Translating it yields CASSGTGSSTNEKLFF.

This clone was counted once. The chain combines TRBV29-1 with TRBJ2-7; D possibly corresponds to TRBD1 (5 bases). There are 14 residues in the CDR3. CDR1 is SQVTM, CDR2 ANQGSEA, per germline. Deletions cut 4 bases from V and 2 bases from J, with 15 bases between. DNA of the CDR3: TGCAGCGTTGTAGCAGACCTAGGGGCCTACGAGCAGTACTTC. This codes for CSVVADLGAYEQYF.

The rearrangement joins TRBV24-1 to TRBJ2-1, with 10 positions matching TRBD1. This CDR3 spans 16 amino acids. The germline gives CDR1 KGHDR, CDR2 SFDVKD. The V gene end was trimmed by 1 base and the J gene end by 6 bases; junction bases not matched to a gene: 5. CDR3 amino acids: CATSDFVDRGLNEQFF. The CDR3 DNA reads TGTGCCACCAGTGATTTTGTTGACAGGGGGCTCAATGAGCAGTTCTTC.

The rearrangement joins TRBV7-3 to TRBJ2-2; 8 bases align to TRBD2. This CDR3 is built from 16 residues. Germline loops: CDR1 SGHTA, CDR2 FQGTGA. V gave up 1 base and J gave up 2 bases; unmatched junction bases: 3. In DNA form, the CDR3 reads TGTGCCAGCAGCTTAAACGCGGGAGGAAACACCGGGGAGCTGTTTTTT. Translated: CASSLNAGGNTGELFF.

In DNA, the CDR3 is TGTGCCAGTAGTACAGGACAAAATACCTACGAGCAGTACTTC. Translating gives CASSTGQNTYEQYF. The chain uses TRBV19 and TRBJ2-7; maybe TRBD1 (5 bases). The germline V gene has CDR1 LNHDA and CDR2 SQIVND (reference sequence). The CDR3 is 14 amino acids. V was cut by 4 bases and J by 2 bases, with 12 bases left in between.

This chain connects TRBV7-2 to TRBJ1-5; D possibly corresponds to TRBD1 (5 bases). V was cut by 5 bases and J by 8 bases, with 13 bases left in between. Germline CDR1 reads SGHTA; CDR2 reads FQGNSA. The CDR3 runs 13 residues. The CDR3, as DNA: TGTGCCAGCAGCCCCTACGCGGGGGAGCCCCAGCATTTT. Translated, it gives CASSPYAGEPQHF.

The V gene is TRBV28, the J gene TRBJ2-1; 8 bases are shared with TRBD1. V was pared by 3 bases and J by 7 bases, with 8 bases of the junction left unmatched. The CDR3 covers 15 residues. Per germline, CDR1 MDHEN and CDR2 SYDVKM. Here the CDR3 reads CASSLDRVFSNEQFF. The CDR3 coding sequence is TGTGCCAGCAGTTTGGACAGGGTCTTCTCTAATGAGCAGTTCTTC.

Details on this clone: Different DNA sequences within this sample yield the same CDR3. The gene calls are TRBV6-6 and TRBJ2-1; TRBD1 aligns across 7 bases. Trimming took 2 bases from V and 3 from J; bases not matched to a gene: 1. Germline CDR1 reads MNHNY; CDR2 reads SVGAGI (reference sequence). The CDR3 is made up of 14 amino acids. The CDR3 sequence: CASSYRDSYNEQFF. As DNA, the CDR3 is TGTGCCAGCAGTTACAGGGACAGCTACAATGAGCAGTTCTTC.

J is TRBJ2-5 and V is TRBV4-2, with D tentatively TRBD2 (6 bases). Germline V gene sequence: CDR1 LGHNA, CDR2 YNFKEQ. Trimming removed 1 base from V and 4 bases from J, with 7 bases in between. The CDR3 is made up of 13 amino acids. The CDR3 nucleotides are TGTGCCAGCAGCCAAGTCGGGGGAGAGACCCAGTACTTC. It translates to CASSQVGGETQYF.

The CDR3 DNA reads as TGTGCCATCAGCCGGCTAGCGGGAGGTACCGAGACCCAGTACTTC. This codes for CAISRLAGGTETQYF. V is TRBV10-3 and J is TRBJ2-5; 11 bases are shared with TRBD2. The CDR3 extends over 15 amino acids. Trimming took 6 bases from V and 5 from J; bases not matched to a gene: 8. Germline values: CDR1 ENHRY, CDR2 SYGVKD.

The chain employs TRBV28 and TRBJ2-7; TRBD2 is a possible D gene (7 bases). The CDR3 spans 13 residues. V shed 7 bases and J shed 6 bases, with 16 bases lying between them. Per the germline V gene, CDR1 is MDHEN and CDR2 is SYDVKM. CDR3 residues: CASTLSGGGEQYF. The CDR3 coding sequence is TGTGCCAGCACTCTTTCGGGGGGCGGCGAGCAGTACTTC.

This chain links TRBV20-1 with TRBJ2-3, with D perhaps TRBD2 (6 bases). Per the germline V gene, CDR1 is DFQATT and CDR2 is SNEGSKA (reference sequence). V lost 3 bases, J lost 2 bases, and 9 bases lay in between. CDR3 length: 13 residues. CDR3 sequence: CSASSGYTDTQYF. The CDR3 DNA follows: TGCAGTGCTAGTAGCGGCTACACAGATACGCAGTATTTT.

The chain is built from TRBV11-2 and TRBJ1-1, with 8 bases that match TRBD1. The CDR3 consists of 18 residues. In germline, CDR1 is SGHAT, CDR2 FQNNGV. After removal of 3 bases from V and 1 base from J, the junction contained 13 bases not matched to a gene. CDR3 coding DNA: TGTGCCAGCAGCTTTCCTAAGGGGCAGGGGGCGTGGAACACTGAAGCTTTCTTT. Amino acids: CASSFPKGQGAWNTEAFF.

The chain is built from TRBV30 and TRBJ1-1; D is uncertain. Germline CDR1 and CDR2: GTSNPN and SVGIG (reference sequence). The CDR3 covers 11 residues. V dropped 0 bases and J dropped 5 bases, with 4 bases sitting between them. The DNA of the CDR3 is TGTGCCTGGAGTGTTCAAACTGAAGCTTTCTTT. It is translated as CAWSVQTEAFF. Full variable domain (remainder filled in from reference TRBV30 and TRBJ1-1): SQTIHQWPATLVQPVGSPLSLECTVEGTSNPNLYWYRQAAGRGLQLLFYSVGIGQISSEVPQNLSASRPQDRQFILSSKKLLLSDSGFYLCAWSVQTEAFFGQGTRLTVV.

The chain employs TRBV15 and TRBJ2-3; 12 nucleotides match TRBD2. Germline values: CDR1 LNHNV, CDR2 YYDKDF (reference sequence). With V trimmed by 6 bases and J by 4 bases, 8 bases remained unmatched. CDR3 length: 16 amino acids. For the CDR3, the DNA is TGTGCCACCAGTAAGACTAGCGGGAGTGGGGCAGATACGCAGTATTTT. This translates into CATSKTSGSGADTQYF.